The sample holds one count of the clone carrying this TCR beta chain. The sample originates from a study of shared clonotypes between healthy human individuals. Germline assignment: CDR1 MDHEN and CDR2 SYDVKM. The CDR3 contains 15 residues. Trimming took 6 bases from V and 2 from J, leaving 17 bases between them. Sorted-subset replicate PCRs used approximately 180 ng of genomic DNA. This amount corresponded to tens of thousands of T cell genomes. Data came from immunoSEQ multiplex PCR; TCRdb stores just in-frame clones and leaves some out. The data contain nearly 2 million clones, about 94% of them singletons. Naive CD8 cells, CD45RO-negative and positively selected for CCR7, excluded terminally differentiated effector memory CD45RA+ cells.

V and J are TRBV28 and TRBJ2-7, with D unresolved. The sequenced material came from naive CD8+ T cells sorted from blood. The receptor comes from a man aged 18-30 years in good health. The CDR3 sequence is CASRNYGLPPYEQYF. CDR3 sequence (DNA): TGTGCCAGCAGAAATTACGGGCTTCCCCCCTACGAGCAGTACTTC.